The next 27 T cell receptor beta chains were all read from a single sample in a study of tumor-infiltrating lymphocytes in oesophageal squamous cell carcinoma (dated by TCRdb to the mid-2010s). The library was prepared using PCR. TCRdb shows the sequencer as Illumina HiSeq 2000. The public sequencing data were trimmed at Q25 with fastp and processed into clonotypes with MiXCR by TCRdb, which kept only in-frame beta chains. Every CDR3 protein is listed once, alongside the most common genes and DNA of its rows. For this sample the table gives approximately 12,000 distinct CDR3 sequences, of which around 50% were detected only once. In total, the top ten clones hold 40% to 45% of the sample. The material sequenced was esophageal tumor tissue. Receptors were obtained from a female donor with esophageal squamous cell carcinoma.

Concerning this clonotype: No conserved phenylalanine or tryptophan ends this CDR3, so it is likely a read error. The DNA is left out, because the CDR3 cannot be placed on it with certainty; the CDR3 is given as TCRdb lists it. The V gene is TRBV7-1, the J gene TRBJ2-7; the table gives TRBD2 as D, unverified against the DNA. TRBV7-1 carries the ORF label, with uncertain function. The CDR3 spans 8 amino acids, including both terminal residues. The CDR3 here is CASRPTSA.

The chain joins TRBV12-5 to TRBJ2-6, with 8 bases that match TRBD2. The J call may not be correct, given that the DNA end is closer to TRBJ2-7. The CDR3 covers 13 residues. CDR1 and CDR2 from the germline V gene are LGHNT and FRNRAP. CDR3 nucleotide sequence: TGTGCTAGTGGCCACGGGGGGGCGGGGGAGCAGTACTTC. Protein sequence: CASGHGGAGEQYF.

The chain uses TRBV7-6 and TRBJ1-1; 10 bases fit TRBD2. The J call may be wrong; the DNA end is better matched by TRBJ2-2. Germline lookup yields CDR1 SGHVS and CDR2 FNYEAQ. CDR3 length equals 17 residues. Here the CDR3 reads CASSLEPSGGNTGELFF. The DNA for the CDR3 is TGTGCCAGCAGCTTAGAGCCTAGCGGGGGGAACACCGGGGAGCTGTTTTTT.

V gene TRBV7-2 combines with J gene TRBJ2-4, with TRBD1 matching 7 bases. V shed 5 bases, J shed 1 base, and the junction held 8 bases outside the gene matches. The CDR3 consists of 16 residues. In germline, CDR1 is SGHTA, CDR2 FQGNSA. CDR3 sequence reads: CASSPDRAEAKNIQYF. The CDR3 region has the DNA TGTGCCAGCAGCCCAGACAGGGCGGAGGCCAAAAACATTCAGTACTTC.

The chain carries TRBV7-2 and TRBJ1-4; 7 nucleotides line up with TRBD1. The DNA end favors TRBJ2-2, so the J call may be wrong. Germline loops: CDR1 SGHTA, CDR2 FQGNSA. The CDR3 totals 14 residues. As DNA, the CDR3 is TGTGCCAGCAGCAGACAGGGTGACACCGGGGAGCTGTTTTTT. Its translation: CASSRQGDTGELFF.

This clonotype appeared many times. The chain links TRBV5-1 to TRBJ2-1, with 9 bases fitting TRBD1. Germline values: CDR1 SGHRS, CDR2 YFSETQ. J lost 3 bases, V lost 6 bases, and 13 bases had no gene match. This CDR3 spans 17 amino acids. CDR3 DNA: TGCGCCAGCACCCCGGGACAGGGCCGGGTCTTCTACAATGAGCAGTTCTTC. It translates to CASTPGQGRVFYNEQFF. The complete variable domain, with remaining parts taken from reference TRBV5-1 and TRBJ2-1, reads KAGVTQTPRYLIKTRGQQVTLSCSPISGHRSVSWYQQTPGQGLQFLFEYFSETQRNKGNFPGRFSGRQFSNSRSEMNVSTLELGDSALYLCASTPGQGRVFYNEQFFGPGTRLTVL.

Ten or more counts support this clonotype. The chain employs TRBV2 and TRBJ2-1; possible D gene TRBD2, 5 bases. The CDR3 is made up of 14 amino acids. Germline CDR1 SNHLY, CDR2 FYNNEI. The germline V and J ends were trimmed by 3 bases and 7 bases, with 13 bases remaining between them. CDR3 sequence: CASSDGLQNNEQFF. CDR3 coding DNA: TGTGCCAGCAGTGACGGACTCCAAAATAATGAGCAGTTCTTC.

The chain has TRBV10-3 and TRBJ2-3; 12 bases agree with TRBD2. The ends lost 0 bases at V and 3 bases at J; junction bases unmatched: 4. This CDR3 comprises 17 residues. Per germline, CDR1 ENHRY and CDR2 SYGVKD. CDR3 nucleotide sequence: TGTGCCATCAGTGAGTCTCTACTAGCGGGAGGTACAGATACGCAGTATTTT. It encodes CAISESLLAGGTDTQYF.

This clonotype has only a few counts. V is TRBV7-8 and J is TRBJ2-7; D perhaps matches TRBD2 (5 bases). CDR3 size: 15 residues. V lost 5 bases and J lost 2, with 16 bases in between. Germline-derived CDR1 and CDR2 are SGHVS and FQNEAQ. DNA of the CDR3: TGTGCCAGCAGCCCGAGGACGGTGGGAGCCTACGAGCAGTACTTC. Its protein is CASSPRTVGAYEQYF.

This chain connects TRBV6-6 to TRBJ2-7; D gene ambiguous. The J call could be wrong; TRBJ1-2 is a better fit for the DNA end. This CDR3 comprises 14 residues. CDR1 is MNHNY and CDR2 is SVGAGI in the germline V gene (reference sequence). This chain's CDR3 is CASSARWRDYGYTF. CDR3 DNA sequence: TGTGCCAGCAGTGCTCGGTGGAGGGACTATGGCTACACCTTC.

In this sample, this clonotype is large. An end of the junction differs from the germline gene, which may be a read error. This rearrangement joins TRBV7-7 to TRBJ2-1; 10 bases are shared with TRBD2. The CDR3 consists of 13 residues. The germline V gene has CDR1 SSHAT and CDR2 FNYEAQ (reference sequence). CDR3 nucleotide sequence: TGTGCTAGCAGCCCTAGGACTAGCGGTGAGCAGTTCTTC. It is translated as CASSPRTSGEQFF.

The V call is TRBV7-2, the J call TRBJ2-1, with 10 nucleotides matching TRBD1. Trimming cost V 5 bases and J 5 bases; bases outside gene matches: 6. The CDR3 sequence is 15 residues long. CDR1 and CDR2 (germline): SGHTA, FQGNSA. CDR3 in DNA: TGTGCCAGCAGCCCCCAGGGACAGGGGCACAATGAGCAGTTCTTC. This codes for CASSPQGQGHNEQFF.

This clonotype showed up just a few times. The chain links TRBV5-1 to TRBJ2-7; D remains unclear. The DNA end lines up better with TRBJ2-5; the J call may be wrong. CDR3 size: 13 residues. CDR1 SGHRS and CDR2 YFSETQ come from the germline V gene. For the CDR3, the DNA is TGCGCCAGCAGCTTGAACGGACAAGAGACCCAGTACTTC. Amino acids: CASSLNGQETQYF.

V and J are TRBV28 and TRBJ1-5; D remains unclear. V shed 1 base and J shed 1 base, with 5 bases lying between them. CDR3 length equals 14 residues. From germline, CDR1 is MDHEN and CDR2 SYDVKM. CDR3 in DNA: TGTGCCAGCAGTTTATCGGGAAGCAATCAGCCCCAGCATTTT. The encoded protein is CASSLSGSNQPQHF.

This chain joins TRBV7-3 and TRBJ2-1; 9 bases map to TRBD1. V was pared by 5 bases and J by 2 bases, with 1 base of the junction left unmatched. From germline, CDR1 is SGHTA and CDR2 FQGTGA. CDR3 length: 14 residues. The CDR3 region has the DNA TGTGCCAGCAGCCGGGACAGGGCCTACAATGAGCAGTTCTTC. Protein: CASSRDRAYNEQFF.

This clonotype has at least ten counts. The chain recombines TRBV5-5 with TRBJ1-1; tentatively, D is TRBD1 (6 bases). V lost 0 bases, J lost 3 bases, and 12 bases lay in between. Looked up from germline, CDR1 is SGHKS and CDR2 is YYEKEE (reference sequence). The CDR3 consists of 15 residues. CDR3 loop: CASSLVQGRYTEAFF. Written as DNA, the CDR3 is TGTGCCAGCAGCTTGGTTCAGGGGCGGTACACTGAAGCTTTCTTT. Together with reference TRBV5-5 and TRBJ1-1, the CDR3 gives the full variable domain: DAGVTQSPTHLIKTRGQQVTLRCSPISGHKSVSWYQQVLGQGPQFIFQYYEKEERGRGNFPDRFSARQFPNYSSELNVNALLLGDSALYLCASSLVQGRYTEAFFGQGTRLTVV.

The V call is TRBV7-2, the J call TRBJ2-5, with TRBD1 matching 7 bases. The J call may be wrong; the DNA end is better matched by TRBJ2-7. The CDR3 totals 14 residues. Per the germline V gene, CDR1 is SGHTA and CDR2 is FQGNSA. The CDR3 region is CASSPRTGLYEQYF. The CDR3 DNA reads as TGTGCCAGCAGCCCCCGGACAGGACTCTACGAGCAGTACTTC.

This CDR3 reads CASSAPPGLAGDTQYF. The CDR3 nucleotides are TGTGCCAGCAGCGCCCCACCGGGACTAGCGGGAGATACGCAGTATTTT. The rearrangement uses TRBV7-6 and TRBJ2-3; TRBD2 matches 12 bases. The V and J ends lost 5 bases and 5 bases, in that order; junction bases with no gene match: 8. Germline V CDR1 and CDR2: SGHVS, FNYEAQ. The CDR3 consists of 16 residues.

This clonotype appeared once. This sequence joins TRBV7-6 and TRBJ2-3; possibly TRBD2 for D (6 bases). Per the germline V gene, CDR1 is SGHVS and CDR2 is FNYEAQ. The length of the CDR3 is 14 residues. V dropped 0 bases and J dropped 3 bases, with 7 bases sitting between them. CDR3: CASSLASGTDTQYF. DNA for the CDR3: TGTGCCAGCAGCTTAGCTAGCGGTACAGATACGCAGTATTTT.

The chain recombines TRBV12-3 or TRBV12-4 with TRBJ2-3, with 7 bases lining up with TRBD2. The DNA end favors TRBJ2-7, so the J call may be wrong. The CDR3 loop spans 14 amino acids. The CDR3 reads CASSLGLAAYEQYF. In nucleotides, the CDR3 is TGTGCCAGCAGTTTAGGCCTAGCGGCCTACGAGCAGTACTTC.

This clonotype appeared many times. The V and J genes are TRBV5-6 and TRBJ2-1, with 12 bases identical to TRBD2. CDR3 length: 15 residues. The germline V gene has CDR1 SGHDT and CDR2 YYEEEE. Unmatched junction bases numbered 7, after V lost 0 bases and J lost 12 bases. For the CDR3, the DNA is TGTGCCAGCAGCTTGGGTCTAGCGGGAGGGCCGGGGCAGTTCTTC. Its protein is CASSLGLAGGPGQFF.

The V and J genes are TRBV28 and TRBJ2-5; no reliable D call. V lost 3 bases to trimming and J lost 11 bases, with 13 bases between them. The CDR3 has 12 residues. CDR1 is MDHEN, CDR2 SYDVKM, per germline. The CDR3 protein is CASSLLRNEQYF. The CDR3 nucleotides read TGTGCCAGCAGTTTGCTCCGCAATGAGCAGTACTTC.

This clonotype is labeled as medium-sized. This sequence may be a read error, since a much larger clone differs from it by one base. This rearrangement joins TRBV7-9 to TRBJ2-1, with unresolved D. V was cut by 3 bases and J by 10 bases, with 19 bases left in between. The CDR3 loop spans 15 amino acids. Germline CDR1 reads SEHNR; CDR2 reads FQNEAQ (reference sequence). CDR3 sequence: CASSLNQLEPYEQFF. CDR3 DNA sequence: TGTGCCAGCAGCTTGAATCAATTGGAACCCTACGAGCAGTTCTTC.

This chain links TRBV5-5 with TRBJ1-2; TRBD1 matches at 8 bases. The CDR3 extends over 17 amino acids. J gave up 2 bases and V 4 bases, and 13 bases lay outside the gene matches. Per germline, CDR1 SGHKS and CDR2 YYEKEE (reference sequence). This chain's CDR3 is CASSITMLNRGNYGYTF. The DNA for the CDR3 is TGTGCCAGCAGCATTACTATGTTAAACAGGGGGAACTATGGCTACACCTTC.

This clonotype was recorded at least ten times. This chain joins TRBV27 and TRBJ2-2, with 14 positions matching TRBD2. Germline V lookup: CDR1 MNHEY, CDR2 SMNVEV (reference sequence). The ends lost 4 bases at V and 6 bases at J; junction bases unmatched: 10. The CDR3 sequence is 18 residues long. The CDR3 spells CASSSKNPGLAGAGELFF. Written as DNA, the CDR3 is TGTGCCAGCAGTTCCAAAAATCCGGGACTAGCGGGGGCCGGGGAGCTGTTTTTT.

The chain has TRBV7-6 and TRBJ2-7, with D unclear. Germline lookup yields CDR1 SGHVS and CDR2 FNYEAQ. CDR3 length: 14 residues. Trimming took off 1 base at V and 6 bases at J, with 13 bases between the two ends. The CDR3 spells CASSLGGVGSEQYF. The CDR3 DNA sequence: TGTGCCAGCAGCTTAGGAGGAGTAGGTTCCGAGCAGTACTTC.

The genes are TRBV7-4 and TRBJ2-5; D remains ambiguous. TRBJ2-3 explains the end of the DNA better; the J call may be wrong. There are 13 residues in the CDR3. The germline gives CDR1 SGHVT, CDR2 SQSDAQ. CDR3 DNA: TGTGCCAGCAGCGTATTGACCGAAGTGACGCAGTATTTT. Amino acid sequence: CASSVLTEVTQYF.